This T cell receptor (beta chain) appears in the sequencing data of a study of T cells in localized non-small cell lung cancer. CDR1 is LNHDA and CDR2 is SQIVND in the germline V gene (reference sequence). The length of the CDR3 is 16 residues. V shed 5 bases and J shed 5 bases, with 21 bases lying between them. Libraries were prepared by immunoSEQ multiplex PCR; TCRdb keeps only in-frame clonotypes and omits some of them. The sample includes 1,500 to 2,000 clones, around 20% seen only once; the top ten take over 20%. The chain employs TRBV19 and TRBJ2-5, with D perhaps TRBD2 (6 bases). This clonotype originated in a male donor at least 60 years old with stage II lung adenocarcinoma. The starting material was normal lung tissue next to the tumor, obtained before any cancer treatment. The chain's CDR3 is CASSGGLSLAGETQYF. Written as DNA, the CDR3 is TGTGCCAGTAGTGGAGGGCTTAGTTTGGCGGGGGAGACCCAGTACTTC.